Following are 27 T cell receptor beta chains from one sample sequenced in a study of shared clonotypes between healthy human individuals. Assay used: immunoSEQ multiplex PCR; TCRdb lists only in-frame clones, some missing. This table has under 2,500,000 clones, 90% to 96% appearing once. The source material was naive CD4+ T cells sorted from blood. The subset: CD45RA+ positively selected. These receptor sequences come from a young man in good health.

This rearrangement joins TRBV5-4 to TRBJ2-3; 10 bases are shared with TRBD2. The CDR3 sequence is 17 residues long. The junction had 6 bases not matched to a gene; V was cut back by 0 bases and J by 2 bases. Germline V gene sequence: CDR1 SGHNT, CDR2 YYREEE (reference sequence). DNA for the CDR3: TGTGCCAGCAGCTTGGCCGCTAGCGGGAGAATCACAGATACGCAGTATTTT. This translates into CASSLAASGRITDTQYF.

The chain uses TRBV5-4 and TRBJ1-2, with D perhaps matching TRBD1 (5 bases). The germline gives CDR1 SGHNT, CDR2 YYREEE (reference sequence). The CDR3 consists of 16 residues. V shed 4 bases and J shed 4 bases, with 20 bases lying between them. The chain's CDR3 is CASSPGTDPPTYGYTF. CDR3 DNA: TGTGCCAGCAGCCCTGGGACTGACCCACCTACCTATGGCTACACCTTC.

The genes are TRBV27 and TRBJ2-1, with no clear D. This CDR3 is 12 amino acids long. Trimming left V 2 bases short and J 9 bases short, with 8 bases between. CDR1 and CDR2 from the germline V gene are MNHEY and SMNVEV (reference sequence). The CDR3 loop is CASSLPWGEQFF. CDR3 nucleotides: TGTGCCAGCAGTTTACCCTGGGGTGAGCAGTTCTTC.

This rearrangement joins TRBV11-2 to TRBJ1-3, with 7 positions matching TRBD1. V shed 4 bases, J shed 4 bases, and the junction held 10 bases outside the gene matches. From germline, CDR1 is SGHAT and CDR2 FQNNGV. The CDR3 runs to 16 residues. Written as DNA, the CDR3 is TGTGCCAGCAGCTCTAAGGGGGCGCCGGGGGGAAACACCATATATTTT. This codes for CASSSKGAPGGNTIYF.

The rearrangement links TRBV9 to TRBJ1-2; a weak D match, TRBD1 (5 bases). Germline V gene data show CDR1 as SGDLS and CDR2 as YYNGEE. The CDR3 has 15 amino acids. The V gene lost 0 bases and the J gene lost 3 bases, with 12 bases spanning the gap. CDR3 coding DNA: TGTGCCAGCAGCGTAGGAGGGAGGGGAGACTATGGCTACACCTTC. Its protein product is CASSVGGRGDYGYTF.

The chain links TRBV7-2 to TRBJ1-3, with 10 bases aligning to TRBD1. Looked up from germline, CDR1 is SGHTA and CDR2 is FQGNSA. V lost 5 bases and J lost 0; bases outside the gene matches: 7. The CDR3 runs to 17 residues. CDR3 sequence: CASSPGQGGISGNTIYF. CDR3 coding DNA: TGTGCCAGCAGCCCCGGACAGGGGGGGATCTCTGGAAACACCATATATTTT.

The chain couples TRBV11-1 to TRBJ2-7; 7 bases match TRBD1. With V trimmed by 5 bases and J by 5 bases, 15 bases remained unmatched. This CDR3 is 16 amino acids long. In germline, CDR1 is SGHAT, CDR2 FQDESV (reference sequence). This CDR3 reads CASSTTSGTERHEQYF. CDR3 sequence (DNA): TGTGCCAGCAGCACGACCTCCGGGACAGAGCGTCACGAGCAGTACTTC.

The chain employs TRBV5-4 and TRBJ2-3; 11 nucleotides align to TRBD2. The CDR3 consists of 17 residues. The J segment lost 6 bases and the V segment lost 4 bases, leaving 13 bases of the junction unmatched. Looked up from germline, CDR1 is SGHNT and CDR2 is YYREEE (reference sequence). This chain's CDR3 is CASSVGTSGPLMDTQYF. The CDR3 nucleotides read TGTGCCAGCAGCGTCGGGACTAGCGGTCCCCTAATGGATACGCAGTATTTT.

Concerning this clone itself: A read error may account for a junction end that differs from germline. Here the CDR3 reads CASSPGLPKETQYF. The CDR3 nucleotides are TGTGCTAGCAGCCCGGGACTACCCAAAGAGACCCAGTACTTC. This sequence joins TRBV7-7 and TRBJ2-5, with TRBD2 matching over 7 bases. The CDR3 length is 14 residues. Germline CDR1 and CDR2: SSHAT and FNYEAQ (reference sequence).

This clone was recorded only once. The CDR3 sequence: CASSLARDRGGTEAFF. The CDR3 region has the DNA TGTGCCAGCAGCTTGGCTAGGGACAGGGGAGGCACTGAAGCTTTCTTT. The chain is built from TRBV5-4 and TRBJ1-1, with 10 bases matching TRBD1. CDR1 SGHNT and CDR2 YYREEE come from the germline V gene (reference sequence). This CDR3 region has 16 residues. The V segment lost 0 bases and the J segment 4 bases; nucleotides outside the gene matches: 6.

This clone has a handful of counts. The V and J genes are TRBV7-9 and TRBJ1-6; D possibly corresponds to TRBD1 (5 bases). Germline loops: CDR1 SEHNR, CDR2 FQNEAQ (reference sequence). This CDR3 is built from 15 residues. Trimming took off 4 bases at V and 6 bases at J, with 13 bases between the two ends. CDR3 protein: CASSSLGPSNSPLHF. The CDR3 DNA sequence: TGTGCCAGCAGCTCGTTGGGGCCGTCTAATTCACCCCTCCACTTT.

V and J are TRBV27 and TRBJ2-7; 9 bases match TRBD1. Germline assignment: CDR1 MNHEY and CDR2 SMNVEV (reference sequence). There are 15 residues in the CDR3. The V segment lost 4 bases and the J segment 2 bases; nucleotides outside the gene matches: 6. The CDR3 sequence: CASSSSGTGTYEQYF. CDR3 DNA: TGTGCCAGCAGTTCTTCCGGGACAGGGACCTACGAGCAGTACTTC.

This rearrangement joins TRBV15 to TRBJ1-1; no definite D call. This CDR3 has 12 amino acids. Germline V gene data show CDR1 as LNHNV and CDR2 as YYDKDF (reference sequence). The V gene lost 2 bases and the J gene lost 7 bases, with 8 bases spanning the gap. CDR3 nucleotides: TGTGCCACCAGCAGACGGACCGGTGAAGCTTTCTTT. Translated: CATSRRTGEAFF.

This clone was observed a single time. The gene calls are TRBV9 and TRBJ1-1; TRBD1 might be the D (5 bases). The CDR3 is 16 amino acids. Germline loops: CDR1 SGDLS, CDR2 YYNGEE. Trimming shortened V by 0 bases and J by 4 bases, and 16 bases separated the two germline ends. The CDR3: CASSVGMGLSSTEAFF. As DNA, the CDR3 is TGTGCCAGCAGCGTAGGAATGGGACTAAGCAGCACTGAAGCTTTCTTT.

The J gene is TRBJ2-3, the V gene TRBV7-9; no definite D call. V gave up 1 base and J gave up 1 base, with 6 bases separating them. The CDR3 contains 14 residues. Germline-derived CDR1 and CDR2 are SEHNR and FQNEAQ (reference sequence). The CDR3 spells CASSLDTRTDTQYF. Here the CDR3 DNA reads TGTGCCAGCAGCTTAGATACACGCACAGATACGCAGTATTTT.

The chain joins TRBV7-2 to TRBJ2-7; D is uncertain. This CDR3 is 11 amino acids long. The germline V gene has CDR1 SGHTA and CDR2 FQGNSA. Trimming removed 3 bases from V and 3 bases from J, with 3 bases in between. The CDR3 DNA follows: TGTGCCAGCAGCTTCTACTACGAGCAGTACTTC. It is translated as CASSFYYEQYF.

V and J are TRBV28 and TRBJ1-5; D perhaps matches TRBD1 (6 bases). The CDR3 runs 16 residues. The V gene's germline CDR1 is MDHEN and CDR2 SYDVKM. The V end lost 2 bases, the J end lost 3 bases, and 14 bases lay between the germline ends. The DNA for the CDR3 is TGTGCCAGCAGTTTAAGTCCAGGGGATCCCAATCAGCCCCAGCATTTT. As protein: CASSLSPGDPNQPQHF.

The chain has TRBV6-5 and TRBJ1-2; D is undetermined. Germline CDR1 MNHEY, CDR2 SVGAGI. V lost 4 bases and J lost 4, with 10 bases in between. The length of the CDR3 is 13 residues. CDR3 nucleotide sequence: TGTGCCAGCAGTTCGACACTGTTCTATGGCTACACCTTC. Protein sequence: CASSSTLFYGYTF.

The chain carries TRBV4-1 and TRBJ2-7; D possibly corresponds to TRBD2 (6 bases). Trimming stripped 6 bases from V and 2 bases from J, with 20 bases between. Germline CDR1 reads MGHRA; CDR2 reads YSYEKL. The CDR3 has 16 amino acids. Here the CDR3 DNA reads TGCGCCAGCAGTTTAAGAAAGGAGGGGTCTACCTACGAGCAGTACTTC. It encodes CASSLRKEGSTYEQYF.

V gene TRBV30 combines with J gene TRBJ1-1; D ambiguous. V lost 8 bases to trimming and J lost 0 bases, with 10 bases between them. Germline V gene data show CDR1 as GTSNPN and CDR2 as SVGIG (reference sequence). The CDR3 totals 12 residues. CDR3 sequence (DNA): TGTGCCGGCGGGCAGGTGAACACTGAAGCTTTCTTT. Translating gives CAGGQVNTEAFF.

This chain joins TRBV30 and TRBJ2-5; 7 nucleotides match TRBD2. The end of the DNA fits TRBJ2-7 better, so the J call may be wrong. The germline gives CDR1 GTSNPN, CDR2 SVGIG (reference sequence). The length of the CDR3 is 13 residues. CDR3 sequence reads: CAWSRGGSNEQYF. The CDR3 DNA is TGTGCCTGGAGTAGGGGCGGGAGTAACGAGCAGTACTTC.

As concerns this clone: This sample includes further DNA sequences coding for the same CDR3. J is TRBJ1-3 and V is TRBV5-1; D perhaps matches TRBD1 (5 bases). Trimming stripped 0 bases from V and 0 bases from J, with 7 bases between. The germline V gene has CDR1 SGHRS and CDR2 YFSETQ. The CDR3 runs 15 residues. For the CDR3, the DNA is TGCGCCAGCAGCTTGGCCGACAGCTCTGGAAACACCATATATTTT. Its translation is CASSLADSSGNTIYF.

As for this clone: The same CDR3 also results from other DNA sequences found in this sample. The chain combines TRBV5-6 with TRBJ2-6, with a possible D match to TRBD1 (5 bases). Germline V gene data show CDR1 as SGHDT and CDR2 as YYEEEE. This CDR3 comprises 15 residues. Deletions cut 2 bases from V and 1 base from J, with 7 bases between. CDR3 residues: CASSFRVSGANVLTF. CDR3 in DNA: TGTGCCAGCAGCTTCAGGGTGTCTGGGGCCAACGTCCTGACTTTC.

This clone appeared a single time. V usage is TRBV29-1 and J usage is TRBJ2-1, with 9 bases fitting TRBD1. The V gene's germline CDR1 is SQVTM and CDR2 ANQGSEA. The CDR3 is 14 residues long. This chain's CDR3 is CSGLGTGIYNEQFF. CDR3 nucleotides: TGCAGTGGCCTCGGGACAGGGATTTACAATGAGCAGTTCTTC.

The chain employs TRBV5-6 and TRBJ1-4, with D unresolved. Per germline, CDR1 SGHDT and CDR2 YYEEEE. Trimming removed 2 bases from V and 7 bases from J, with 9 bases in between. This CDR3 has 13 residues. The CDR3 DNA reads TGTGCCAGCAGCTTCAGGAGGGCTGAAAAACTGTTTTTT. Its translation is CASSFRRAEKLFF.

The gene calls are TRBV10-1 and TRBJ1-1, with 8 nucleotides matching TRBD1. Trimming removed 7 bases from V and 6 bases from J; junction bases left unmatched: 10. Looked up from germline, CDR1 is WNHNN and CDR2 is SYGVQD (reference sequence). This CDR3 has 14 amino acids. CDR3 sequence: CASTLGQGAPEAFF. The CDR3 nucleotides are TGCGCCAGCACCCTTGGACAGGGAGCGCCTGAAGCTTTCTTT.

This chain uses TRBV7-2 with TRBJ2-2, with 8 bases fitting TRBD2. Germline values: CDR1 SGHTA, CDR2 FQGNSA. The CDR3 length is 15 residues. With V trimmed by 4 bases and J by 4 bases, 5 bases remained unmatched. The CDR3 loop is CASSSIAGITGELFF. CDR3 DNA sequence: TGTGCCAGCAGCTCGATAGCGGGGATCACCGGGGAGCTGTTTTTT.